The text below deals with one T cell receptor beta chain. The data derive from a study of human T cells and chemical hapten exposure. This CDR3 region has 17 residues. Germline V gives CDR1 MDHEN, CDR2 SYDVKM. V lost 6 bases to trimming and J lost 0 bases, with 20 bases between them. Separate cDNA molecules received unique molecular identifiers, which the library attached to them. Original methodology: Sample-level TCR yields exhibited a median of roughly 96,000, with a range of roughly 20,000 to 700,000. Each CDR3 protein gets one entry after TCRdb re-called the RACE reads with MiXCR. For this entry, the V and J calls and clone size follow TCRdb and not the study's own pipeline. Among 150,000 or so distinct CDR3 sequences listed, 13% to 15% were seen once. This sample's time point: patch test 1, 2 weeks after DPC sensitization. Treatment defined: therapeutic diphenylcyclopropenone sensitization with weekly scalp DPC.

The chain employs TRBV28 and TRBJ1-1; D might be TRBD1 (6 bases). The specimen comprised whole blood, sampled in connection with sensitization to the hapten diphenylcyclopropenone (DPC). This receptor was identified in a woman between 25 and 40 years old with alopecia areata. Some clones in this sample may be carry-over from other donors' samples. For the CDR3, the DNA is TGTGCCAGCAGGGAGACAGGTTGGGGGACAATGAACACTGAAGCTTTCTTT. Residues: CASRETGWGTMNTEAFF.